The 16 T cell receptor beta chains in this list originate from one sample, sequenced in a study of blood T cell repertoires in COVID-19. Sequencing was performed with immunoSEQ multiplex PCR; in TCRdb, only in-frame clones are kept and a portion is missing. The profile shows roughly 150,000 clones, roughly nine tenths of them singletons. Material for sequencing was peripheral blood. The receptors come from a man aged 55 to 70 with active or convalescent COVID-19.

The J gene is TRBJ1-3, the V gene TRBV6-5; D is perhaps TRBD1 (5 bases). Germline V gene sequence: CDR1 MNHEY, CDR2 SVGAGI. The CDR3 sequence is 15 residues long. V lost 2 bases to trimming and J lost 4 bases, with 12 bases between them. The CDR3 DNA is TGTGCCAGCAGTTACCTGGGGGGTCCCGGAAACACCATATATTTT. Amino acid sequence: CASSYLGGPGNTIYF.

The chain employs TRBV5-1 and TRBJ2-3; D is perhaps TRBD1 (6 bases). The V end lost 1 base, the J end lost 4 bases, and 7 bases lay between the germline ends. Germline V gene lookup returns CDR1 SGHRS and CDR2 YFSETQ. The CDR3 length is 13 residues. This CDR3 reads CASSLRQADTQYF. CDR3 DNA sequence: TGCGCCAGCAGCTTGCGACAGGCAGATACGCAGTATTTT.

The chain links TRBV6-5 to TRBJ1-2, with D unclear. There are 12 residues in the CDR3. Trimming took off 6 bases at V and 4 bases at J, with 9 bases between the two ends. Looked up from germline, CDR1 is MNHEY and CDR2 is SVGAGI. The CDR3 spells CASRREVYGYTF. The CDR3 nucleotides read TGTGCCAGCAGAAGGGAGGTCTATGGCTACACCTTC.

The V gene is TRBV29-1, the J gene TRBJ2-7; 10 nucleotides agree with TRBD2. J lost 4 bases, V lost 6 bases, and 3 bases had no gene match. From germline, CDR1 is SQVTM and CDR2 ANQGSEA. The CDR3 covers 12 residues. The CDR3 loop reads CSVSGGDYEQYF. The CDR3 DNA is TGCAGCGTGAGCGGGGGGGATTACGAGCAGTACTTC.

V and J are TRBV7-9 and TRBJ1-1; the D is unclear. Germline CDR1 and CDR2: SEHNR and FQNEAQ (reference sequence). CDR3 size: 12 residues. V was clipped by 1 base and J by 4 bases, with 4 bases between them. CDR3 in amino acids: CASSLVVTEAFF. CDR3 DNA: TGTGCCAGCAGCTTAGTCGTCACTGAAGCTTTCTTT. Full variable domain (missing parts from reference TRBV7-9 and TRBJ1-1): DTGVSQNPRHKITKRGQNVTFRCDPISEHNRLYWYRQTLGQGPEFLTYFQNEAQLEKSRLLSDRFSAERPKGSFSTLEIQRTEQGDSAMYLCASSLVVTEAFFGQGTRLTVV.

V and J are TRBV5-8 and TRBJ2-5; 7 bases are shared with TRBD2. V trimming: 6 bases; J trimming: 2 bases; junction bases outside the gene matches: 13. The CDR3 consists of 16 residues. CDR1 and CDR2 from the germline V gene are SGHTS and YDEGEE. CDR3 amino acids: CASTGVSGKSQETQYF. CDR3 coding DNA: TGTGCCAGCACCGGGGTAAGCGGGAAAAGTCAAGAGACCCAGTACTTC.

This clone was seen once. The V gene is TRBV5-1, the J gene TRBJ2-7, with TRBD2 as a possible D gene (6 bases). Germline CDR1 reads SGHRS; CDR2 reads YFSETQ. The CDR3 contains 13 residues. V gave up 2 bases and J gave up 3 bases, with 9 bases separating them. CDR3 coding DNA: TGCGCCAGCAGCTTTACGGGACTCTACGAGCAGTACTTC. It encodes CASSFTGLYEQYF.

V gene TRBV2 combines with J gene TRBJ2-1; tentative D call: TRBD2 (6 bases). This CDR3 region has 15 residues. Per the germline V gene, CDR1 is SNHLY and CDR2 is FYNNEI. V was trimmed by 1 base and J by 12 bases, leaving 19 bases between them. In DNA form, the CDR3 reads TGTGCCAGCAGTGAAGTCGGCGGGGCAGTCACGGGGCAGTTCTTC. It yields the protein CASSEVGGAVTGQFF.

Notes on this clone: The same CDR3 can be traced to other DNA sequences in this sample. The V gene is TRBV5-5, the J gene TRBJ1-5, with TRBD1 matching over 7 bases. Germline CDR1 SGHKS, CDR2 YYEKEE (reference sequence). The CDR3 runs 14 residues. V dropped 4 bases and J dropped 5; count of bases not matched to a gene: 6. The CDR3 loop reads CASSLGTVDQPQHF. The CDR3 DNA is TGTGCCAGCAGCCTCGGGACAGTAGATCAGCCCCAGCATTTT. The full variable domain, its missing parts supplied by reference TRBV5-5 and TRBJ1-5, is DAGVTQSPTHLIKTRGQQVTLRCSPISGHKSVSWYQQVLGQGPQFIFQYYEKEERGRGNFPDRFSARQFPNYSSELNVNALLLGDSALYLCASSLGTVDQPQHFGDGTRLSIL.

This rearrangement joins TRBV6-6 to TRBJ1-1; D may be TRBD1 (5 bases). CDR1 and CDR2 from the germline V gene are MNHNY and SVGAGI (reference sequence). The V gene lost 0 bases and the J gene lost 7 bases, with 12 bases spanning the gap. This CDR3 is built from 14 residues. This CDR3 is CASSYSGQGGEAFF. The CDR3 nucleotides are TGTGCCAGCAGTTACTCAGGGCAGGGAGGTGAAGCTTTCTTT.

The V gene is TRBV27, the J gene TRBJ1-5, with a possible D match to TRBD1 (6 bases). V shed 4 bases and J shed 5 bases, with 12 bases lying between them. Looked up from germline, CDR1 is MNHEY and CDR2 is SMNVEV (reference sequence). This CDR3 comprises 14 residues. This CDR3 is CASSSHRADQPQHF. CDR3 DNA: TGTGCCAGCAGTTCCCACAGGGCGGATCAGCCCCAGCATTTT.

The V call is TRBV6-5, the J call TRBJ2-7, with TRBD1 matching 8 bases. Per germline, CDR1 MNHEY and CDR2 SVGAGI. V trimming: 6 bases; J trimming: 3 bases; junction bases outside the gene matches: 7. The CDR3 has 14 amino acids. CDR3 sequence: CASSRDRNIYEQYF. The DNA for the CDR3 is TGTGCCAGCAGCCGGGACAGGAATATCTACGAGCAGTACTTC.

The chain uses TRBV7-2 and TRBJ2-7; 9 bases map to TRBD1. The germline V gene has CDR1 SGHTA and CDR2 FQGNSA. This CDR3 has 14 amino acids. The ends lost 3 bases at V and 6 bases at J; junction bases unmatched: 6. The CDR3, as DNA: TGTGCCAGCAGCTTTGGACAGGGGCGCGCCGAGCAGTACTTC. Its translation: CASSFGQGRAEQYF.

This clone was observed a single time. CDR3 sequence (DNA): TGCGCCAGCAGGACAGGGGCGATCAGCTCCTATAATTCACCCCTCCACTTT. Translation: CASRTGAISSYNSPLHF. The chain is built from TRBV5-1 and TRBJ1-6; 8 nucleotides line up with TRBD1. Germline loops: CDR1 SGHRS, CDR2 YFSETQ. The CDR3 extends over 17 amino acids. V trimming: 5 bases; J trimming: 0 bases; junction bases outside the gene matches: 7.

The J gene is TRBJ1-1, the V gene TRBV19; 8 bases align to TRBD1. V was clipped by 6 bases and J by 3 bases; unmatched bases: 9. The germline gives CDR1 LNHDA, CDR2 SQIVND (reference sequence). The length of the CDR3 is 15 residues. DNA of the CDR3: TGTGCCAGTAGAGTGTTGACAGGGGTTTACACTGAAGCTTTCTTT. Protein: CASRVLTGVYTEAFF.

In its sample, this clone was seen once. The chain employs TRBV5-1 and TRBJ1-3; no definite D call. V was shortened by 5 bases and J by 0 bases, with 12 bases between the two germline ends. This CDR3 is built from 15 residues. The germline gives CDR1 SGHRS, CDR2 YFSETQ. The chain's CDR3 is CASSYGARSGNTIYF. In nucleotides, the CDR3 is TGCGCCAGCAGTTACGGAGCCCGCTCTGGAAACACCATATATTTT.